This T cell receptor (beta chain) was recorded in a study of cytomegalovirus exposure and HLA in healthy donors. This CDR3 is 13 amino acids long. Germline V gene lookup returns CDR1 SNHLY and CDR2 FYNNEI. V was pared by 3 bases and J by 5 bases, with 11 bases between. Amplification used 60 Vbeta primers and 13 Jbeta primers. Assay used: immunoSEQ multiplex PCR; TCRdb lists only in-frame clones, some missing. The repertoire includes over 100,000 clones, 77% of them detected once, and approximately 10% sits in the top ten. This clone occurred a few times. Its antigen remains unknown. Study-wide results and limits: In vitro confirmation showed three CMV-associated chains to be CMV antigen specific. Within the data, a cluster of highly shared sequence variants was likely a sequencing artifact. Rates of TCR association differed by HLA locus in a later analysis, with DRB1 highest and HLA-C lowest.

This TCR derives from a middle-aged man in good health and CMV-seropositive. Sequencing was carried out using PBMCs. This chain joins TRBV2 and TRBJ2-7; perhaps TRBD1 as D (6 bases). The CDR3 spells CASSEGAGDEQYF. The CDR3 DNA sequence: TGTGCCAGCAGTGAGGGGGCAGGGGACGAGCAGTACTTC.